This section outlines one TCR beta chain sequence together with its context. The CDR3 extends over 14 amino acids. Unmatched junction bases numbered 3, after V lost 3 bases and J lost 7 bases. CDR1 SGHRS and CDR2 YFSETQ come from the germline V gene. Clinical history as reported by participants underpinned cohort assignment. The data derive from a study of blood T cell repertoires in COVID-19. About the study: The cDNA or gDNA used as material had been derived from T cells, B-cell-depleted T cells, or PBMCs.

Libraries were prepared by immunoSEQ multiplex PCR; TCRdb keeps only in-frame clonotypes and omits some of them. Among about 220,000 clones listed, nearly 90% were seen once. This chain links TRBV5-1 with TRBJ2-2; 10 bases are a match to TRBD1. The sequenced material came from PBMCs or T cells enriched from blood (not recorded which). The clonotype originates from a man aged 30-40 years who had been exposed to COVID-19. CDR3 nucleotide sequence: TGCGCCAGCAGCTGGGGACAGGGGCACGGGGAGCTGTTTTTT. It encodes CASSWGQGHGELFF.